This paragraph reports one T cell receptor beta chain. Its specific antigen is unknown. Base qualities are missing; no much larger clone stands one base away. The V and J ends are trimmed by 5 bases and 2 bases, leaving 13 bases between them. Sequences SGHAT (CDR1) and FQNNGV (CDR2) are obtained from the germline V gene. The CDR3 has 14 amino acids, counting the end cysteine and phenylalanine. This entry keeps only the CDR3 DNA: 42 bases, framed from base 1. These data belong to a study of blood T cell repertoires in COVID-19 (dated by TCRdb to the early 2020s). About the study as a whole: Collaborator samples came from the United States, Italy and Spain and covered acute and convalescent phases of COVID-19. The prospective study material was composed of cDNA or gDNA derived from T cells, B-cell-depleted T cells, or PBMCs. Deeply sampled blood TCRbeta repertoires from subjects exposed to, actively infected with, or recovered from COVID-19 were included in the dataset. The sample metadata nearly always contained a de-identified subject ID, COVID-19 status, age in years and sex. A freely available public database, intended as a resource for researchers studying the immune response to SARS-CoV-2, is where the repertoires were released. The samples were drawn from the first 160 participants of the ongoing ImmuneRACE study and from roughly 1,300 subjects provided by 6 global collaborators. HLA class I and class II types, where available, came from metadata supplied by the sample provider rather than from assay-based typing. Overall results and qualifications from the work: Clinical and demographic metadata were provided uncurated, with the amount varying by source and participant.

TCRbeta CDR3 regions were amplified from genomic DNA by means of the immunoSEQ Assay, a bias-controlled multiplex PCR. In the original analysis: The number of nucleated cells in each sample was estimated by amplification of reference gene primers within the assay. To quantify the absolute abundance of each unique TCRbeta CDR3 rearrangement, sequence reads were collapsed and filtered. Productive Simpson clonality was computed per sample as the square root of Simpson's diversity index over productive rearrangements. As stored in TCRdb, this immuneACCESS dataset retains in-frame rearrangements with V and J assigned. A fraction of the clones does not appear; measured against another copy, unresolved V genes explain less than half of the discrepancy, and the remainder lacks a known reason. D and trimming were read from the DNA, whereas the V and J calls and clone size are those reported in that table. The sample profile shows fewer than 250,000 clones; around 85% of them were found once. Clones ranked in the top ten supply around 12% of the sample.

Each collaborating institution followed its own protocols to collect whole blood in K2EDTA tubes. Collaborator samples were shipped for TCRbeta analysis as frozen whole blood, isolated PBMCs, or DNA extracted from either sample type. The receptor comes from a woman aged 45 to 65 with acute or convalescent COVID-19. The chain uses TRBV11-2 and TRBJ2-7; possibly the D gene is TRBD1, per 5 matching bases. Sequencing used peripheral blood. The CDR3 protein sequence reads: CASSTQGSTYEQYF. The nucleotides read TGTGCCAGCAGCACTCAGGGTAGTACCTACGAGCAGTACTTC.